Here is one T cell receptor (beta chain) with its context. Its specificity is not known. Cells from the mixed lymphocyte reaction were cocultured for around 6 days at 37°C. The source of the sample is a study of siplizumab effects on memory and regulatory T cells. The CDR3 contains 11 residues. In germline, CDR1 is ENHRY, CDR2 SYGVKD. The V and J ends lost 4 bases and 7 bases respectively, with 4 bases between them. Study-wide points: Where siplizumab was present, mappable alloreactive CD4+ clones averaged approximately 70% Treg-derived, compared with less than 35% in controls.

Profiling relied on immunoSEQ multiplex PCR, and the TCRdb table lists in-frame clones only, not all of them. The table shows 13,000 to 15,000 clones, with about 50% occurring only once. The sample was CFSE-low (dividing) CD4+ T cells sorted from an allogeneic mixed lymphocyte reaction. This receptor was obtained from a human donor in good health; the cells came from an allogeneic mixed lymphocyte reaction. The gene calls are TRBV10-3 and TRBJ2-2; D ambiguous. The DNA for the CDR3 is TGTGCCATCAGTGGGGGCGGGGAGCTGTTTTTT. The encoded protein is CAISGGGELFF.